The 14 T cell receptor beta chains below come from one sample, sequenced in a study of cytomegalovirus exposure and HLA in healthy donors. The PCR contained 60 Vbeta and 13 Jbeta primers. TCRdb keeps only in-frame clones here, not all; method: immunoSEQ multiplex PCR. The sample carries about 98,000 clones, more than 60% recorded once. Source material: PBMCs. Receptors were obtained from a man aged 50 or older in good health and CMV-seronegative.

The DNA for the CDR3 is TGCGCCAGCAGTGGGGCAGGGGGCTACGAGCAGTACTTC. Its translation is CASSGAGGYEQYF. The chain joins TRBV10-2 to TRBJ2-5, with 7 positions matching TRBD1. The J call may not be correct, given that the DNA end is closer to TRBJ2-7. CDR3 length: 13 residues. Germline values: CDR1 WSHSY, CDR2 SAAADI.

The chain employs TRBV9 and TRBJ2-1; possible D gene TRBD1, 6 bases. The CDR3 spans 15 residues. CDR1 and CDR2 from the germline V gene are SGDLS and YYNGEE. The V end lost 3 bases, the J end lost 1 base, and 11 bases lay between the germline ends. Here the CDR3 reads CASSEGGNSYNEQFF. The CDR3 DNA sequence: TGTGCCAGCAGCGAAGGGGGAAATTCCTACAATGAGCAGTTCTTC.

In its sample, this clone was seen once. The chain has TRBV5-6 and TRBJ2-5; 10 nucleotides line up with TRBD2. Losses at the gene ends were 0 bases for V and 5 bases for J; bases not matched to a gene: 10. CDR1 and CDR2 from the germline V gene are SGHDT and YYEEEE. CDR3 length equals 17 residues. The CDR3 loop is CASSLVPSGGLRETQYF. The CDR3 DNA sequence: TGTGCCAGCAGCTTGGTGCCTAGCGGGGGCCTTCGGGAGACCCAGTACTTC.

The V gene is TRBV5-6, the J gene TRBJ1-5; 11 bases are shared with TRBD1. The V gene's germline CDR1 is SGHDT and CDR2 YYEEEE. V was clipped by 2 bases and J by 0 bases; unmatched bases: 7. There are 18 residues in the CDR3. The CDR3 reads CASSLWDRGAYSNQPQHF. CDR3 sequence (DNA): TGTGCCAGCAGCTTATGGGACAGGGGGGCTTATAGCAATCAGCCCCAGCATTTT.

This rearrangement joins TRBV7-2 to TRBJ2-5; 11 positions agree with TRBD1. The CDR3 spans 15 residues. Germline CDR1 and CDR2: SGHTA and FQGNSA. V shed 10 bases and J 5 bases; nucleotides not matched to a gene: 12. The chain's CDR3 is CATAWTGGLGETQYF. The DNA of the CDR3 is TGTGCCACGGCGTGGACAGGGGGCTTGGGGGAGACCCAGTACTTC.

As DNA, the CDR3 is TGTGCCAGCAGCTCGTCGGGGACAGGGATTTATGGCTACACCTTC. It is translated as CASSSSGTGIYGYTF. V usage is TRBV7-9 and J usage is TRBJ1-2; 9 bases line up with TRBD1. The CDR3 sequence is 15 residues long. V was clipped by 4 bases and J by 5 bases; unmatched bases: 8. In germline, CDR1 is SEHNR, CDR2 FQNEAQ (reference sequence).

In the case of this clone: The same CDR3 is also encoded by other DNA sequences in this sample. This CDR3 reads CASSLVGGSSYEQYF. CDR3 DNA sequence: TGTGCCAGCAGCTTAGTCGGGGGGTCTAGCTACGAGCAGTACTTC. This rearrangement joins TRBV7-2 to TRBJ2-7; 7 nucleotides match TRBD2. Germline-derived CDR1 and CDR2 are SGHTA and FQGNSA. V was clipped by 1 base and J by 3 bases; unmatched bases: 6. The CDR3 is made up of 15 amino acids.

This clone was found a few times. This chain links TRBV30 with TRBJ2-1; 7 bases are a match to TRBD1. Germline V CDR1 and CDR2: GTSNPN, SVGIG (reference sequence). The V and J ends lost 3 bases and 6 bases, in that order; junction bases with no gene match: 8. The CDR3 is 14 residues long. The DNA of the CDR3 is TGTGCCTGGAGGATCGACAGGGCCTCCAATGAGCAGTTCTTC. The encoded protein is CAWRIDRASNEQFF.

This rearrangement joins TRBV11-2 to TRBJ2-5; 8 nucleotides line up with TRBD2. The J segment lost 5 bases and the V segment lost 1 base, leaving 6 bases of the junction unmatched. Germline V gene lookup returns CDR1 SGHAT and CDR2 FQNNGV. The CDR3 length is 15 residues. The CDR3 protein is CASSLVGLGWETQYF. The DNA for the CDR3 is TGTGCCAGCAGCTTAGTGGGACTAGGTTGGGAGACCCAGTACTTC.

This clone came up a few times. The gene calls are TRBV6-5 and TRBJ2-2, with 9 bases matching TRBD1. Trimming cost V 1 base and J 6 bases; bases outside gene matches: 3. This CDR3 spans 15 amino acids. The V gene's germline CDR1 is MNHEY and CDR2 SVGAGI. The CDR3 spells CASSYWNRGPGELFF. CDR3 in DNA: TGTGCCAGCAGTTACTGGAACAGGGGGCCCGGGGAGCTGTTTTTT.

This chain links TRBV7-9 with TRBJ2-3; D gene ambiguous. CDR3 length equals 15 residues. CDR1 SEHNR and CDR2 FQNEAQ come from the germline V gene (reference sequence). Trimming left V 5 bases short and J 7 bases short, with 19 bases between. As DNA, the CDR3 is TGTGCCAGCAGCCCGCCTCCTAGGCTGAGTAATACGCAGTATTTT. Translated, it gives CASSPPPRLSNTQYF.

The rearrangement uses TRBV7-2 and TRBJ2-3, with D possibly matching TRBD1 (5 bases). Germline V gene lookup returns CDR1 SGHTA and CDR2 FQGNSA. This CDR3 comprises 14 residues. V was shortened by 1 base and J by 1 base, with 6 bases between the two germline ends. CDR3 DNA: TGTGCCAGCAGCTTAGTAGGGGGCACAGATACGCAGTATTTT. This sequence encodes CASSLVGGTDTQYF.

This clone was counted a single time. The CDR3 bases are TGTGCCAGCAGTGAGAATAGGGGTCTTAATGAAAAACTGTTTTTT. The encoded protein is CASSENRGLNEKLFF. The J gene is TRBJ1-4, the V gene TRBV6-4, with a weak D call TRBD1 (5 bases). The CDR3 contains 15 residues. Germline assignment: CDR1 MRHNA and CDR2 SNTAGT. Trimming cost V 3 bases and J 4 bases, with 12 bases left between them.

The V call is TRBV5-1, the J call TRBJ2-7; TRBD1 matches 8 bases. Germline loops: CDR1 SGHRS, CDR2 YFSETQ. V lost 0 bases to trimming and J lost 4 bases; unmatched junction nucleotides: 6. The CDR3 length is 15 residues. The CDR3 reads CASSLGSGGSYEQYF. The CDR3 DNA follows: TGCGCCAGCAGCTTGGGGTCAGGGGGCTCTTACGAGCAGTACTTC.